The next 24 T cell receptor beta chains were all read from a single sample in a study of blood T cell repertoires in COVID-19. The assay was immunoSEQ multiplex PCR, and TCRdb's table has in-frame clones only and misses some. The table lists 200,000 to 250,000 clones, roughly four fifths of them singletons, with 7.5% to 8% in the top ten. What was sequenced was peripheral blood. Receptors were obtained from a woman aged 45-60 years with active or convalescent COVID-19.

The sample holds a few counts of this clone. The identical CDR3 is also encoded by other nucleotide sequences in the sample. The chain uses TRBV28 and TRBJ1-2, with 7 bases aligning to TRBD1. Germline lookup yields CDR1 MDHEN and CDR2 SYDVKM. The CDR3 covers 12 residues. Unmatched junction bases numbered 1, after V lost 5 bases and J lost 4 bases. The chain's CDR3 is CASSRQGYGYTF. CDR3 bases: TGTGCCAGCAGTCGACAGGGCTATGGCTACACCTTC.

The CDR3 protein is CASSPRGDTEAFF. The CDR3 DNA is TGTGCCAGCAGCCCCAGGGGTGACACTGAAGCTTTCTTT. The chain links TRBV6-5 to TRBJ1-1; tentative D call: TRBD1 (6 bases). Per the germline V gene, CDR1 is MNHEY and CDR2 is SVGAGI. V gave up 6 bases and J gave up 3 bases, with 11 bases separating them. The CDR3 extends over 13 amino acids.

The V and J genes are TRBV3-1 (or the pseudogene TRBV3-2) and TRBJ2-5; 9 bases fit TRBD2. CDR1 is LGHDT and CDR2 is YNNKEL in the germline V gene (reference sequence). J lost 5 bases, V lost 3 bases, and 10 bases had no gene match. This CDR3 comprises 16 residues. Here the CDR3 reads CASSQRVSGSYETQYF. CDR3 bases: TGTGCCAGCAGCCAGAGGGTTAGCGGGAGCTACGAGACCCAGTACTTC.

The rearrangement links TRBV19 to TRBJ1-2; D not resolved. Germline V gene lookup returns CDR1 LNHDA and CDR2 SQIVND (reference sequence). The CDR3 sequence is 14 residues long. The V gene lost 3 bases and the J gene lost 5 bases, with 13 bases spanning the gap. In nucleotides, the CDR3 is TGTGCCAGTAGTATTTCGCGGGAACGGTATGGCTACACCTTC. It specifies CASSISRERYGYTF.

V is TRBV5-5 and J is TRBJ2-3; D not resolved. V was shortened by 2 bases and J by 0 bases, with 16 bases between the two germline ends. CDR3 length equals 17 residues. Germline lookup yields CDR1 SGHKS and CDR2 YYEKEE (reference sequence). The CDR3 loop reads CASSLNGAVYSTDTQYF. The CDR3, as DNA: TGTGCCAGCAGCTTAAATGGTGCGGTGTATAGCACAGATACGCAGTATTTT.

The CDR3: CASSSGTGPDTQYF. The CDR3, as DNA: TGTGCCAGTAGCTCGGGGACAGGGCCAGATACGCAGTATTTT. The chain recombines TRBV19 with TRBJ2-3, with 9 bases identical to TRBD1. Per the germline V gene, CDR1 is LNHDA and CDR2 is SQIVND (reference sequence). The CDR3 is 14 amino acids. V was pared by 6 bases and J by 4 bases, with 5 bases of the junction left unmatched. Full variable domain (missing parts from reference TRBV19 and TRBJ2-3): DGGITQSPKYLFRKEGQNVTLSCEQNLNHDAMYWYRQDPGQGLRLIYYSQIVNDFQKGDIAEGYSVSREKKESFPLTVTSAQKNPTAFYLCASSSGTGPDTQYFGPGTRLTVL.

This rearrangement joins TRBV5-1 to TRBJ2-7; TRBD2 is a possible D gene (6 bases). The CDR3 has 18 residues. The V gene lost 0 bases and the J gene lost 0 bases, with 19 bases spanning the gap. Germline loops: CDR1 SGHRS, CDR2 YFSETQ. This CDR3 reads CASSLECGIVFSSYEQYF. The CDR3 DNA reads TGCGCCAGCAGCTTGGAATGCGGGATTGTTTTTAGCTCCTACGAGCAGTACTTC.

V gene TRBV29-1 combines with J gene TRBJ1-2, with 9 bases lining up with TRBD1. Germline trimming cut 4 bases from V and 3 bases from J; bases unmatched to any gene: 3. CDR3 length: 13 amino acids. Germline lookup yields CDR1 SQVTM and CDR2 ANQGSEA. The CDR3 DNA reads TGCAGCGTTGCTACAGGGGGCGACTATGGCTACACCTTC. Protein product: CSVATGGDYGYTF.

The J gene is TRBJ1-5, the V gene TRBV28, with D possibly TRBD1 on 5 matching bases. The V and J ends lost 3 bases and 2 bases respectively, with 11 bases between them. Germline assignment: CDR1 MDHEN and CDR2 SYDVKM. The CDR3 consists of 15 residues. The CDR3 loop reads CASSFGAFGNQPQHF. CDR3 bases: TGTGCCAGCAGTTTTGGGGCGTTCGGCAATCAGCCCCAGCATTTT.

V gene TRBV30 combines with J gene TRBJ1-2; D unclear. The V end was cut by 7 bases, the J end by 6 bases, with 6 bases between. The length of the CDR3 is 9 residues. Germline V gene data show CDR1 as GTSNPN and CDR2 as SVGIG (reference sequence). CDR3 loop: CASSDGYTF. In DNA, the CDR3 is TGTGCCTCAAGCGATGGCTACACCTTC.

The CDR3 loop is CASSPQTGDRQPQHF. The CDR3 bases are TGTGCCAGCAGCCCACAGACAGGGGACCGCCAGCCCCAGCATTTT. The rearrangement joins TRBV7-9 to TRBJ1-5, with TRBD1 matching over 8 bases. CDR1 and CDR2 from the germline V gene are SEHNR and FQNEAQ (reference sequence). The CDR3 totals 15 residues. V trimming: 5 bases; J trimming: 7 bases; junction bases outside the gene matches: 10. Looking up the rest from reference TRBV7-9 and TRBJ1-5 gives the full variable domain: DTGVSQNPRHKITKRGQNVTFRCDPISEHNRLYWYRQTLGQGPEFLTYFQNEAQLEKSRLLSDRFSAERPKGSFSTLEIQRTEQGDSAMYLCASSPQTGDRQPQHFGDGTRLSIL.

This clone occurred a few times. The rearrangement joins TRBV4-1 to TRBJ1-6, with D unclear. V dropped 1 base and J dropped 10 bases, with 17 bases sitting between them. The length of the CDR3 is 16 residues. Per germline, CDR1 MGHRA and CDR2 YSYEKL. The CDR3 protein is CASSQVPGGLYSPLHF. The CDR3 DNA reads TGCGCCAGCAGCCAAGTTCCGGGTGGCCTTTACTCACCCCTCCACTTT.

This clone has only one observation. The chain joins TRBV3-1 (or the pseudogene TRBV3-2) to TRBJ1-6, with D tentatively TRBD1 (5 bases). CDR1 LGHDT and CDR2 YNNKEL come from the germline V gene (reference sequence). This CDR3 spans 13 amino acids. Between the trimmed V and J ends, which lost 10 bases and 7 bases, there was a span of 14 bases. The CDR3 region is CATAPGGNSPLHF. Here the CDR3 DNA reads TGTGCCACCGCTCCGGGGGGAAATTCACCCCTCCACTTT.

For this clone: Other nucleotide sequences in the sample specify the same CDR3. The chain is built from TRBV5-1 and TRBJ2-5, with 7 bases that match TRBD1. Unmatched junction bases numbered 2, after V lost 2 bases and J lost 1 base. Germline CDR1 is SGHRS and CDR2 is YFSETQ. The CDR3 spans 14 residues. The CDR3 DNA is TGCGCCAGCAGCTTAACAGGGGCCCAAGAGACCCAGTACTTC. Its protein is CASSLTGAQETQYF.

This chain connects TRBV19 to TRBJ2-5; 7 bases align to TRBD2. V lost 3 bases, J lost 3 bases, and 4 bases stayed unmatched. The germline CDR1 and CDR2 sequences are LNHDA and SQIVND (reference sequence). The CDR3 totals 14 residues. The CDR3 protein is CASSIRGEEETQYF. CDR3 in DNA: TGTGCCAGTAGTATTCGGGGGGAAGAAGAGACCCAGTACTTC.

Here the CDR3 reads CASSEGDSTGELFF. CDR3 sequence (DNA): TGTGCCAGCAGTGAAGGTGACAGCACCGGGGAGCTGTTTTTT. This chain links TRBV2 with TRBJ2-2, with D maybe TRBD1 (5 bases). Looked up from germline, CDR1 is SNHLY and CDR2 is FYNNEI. The CDR3 consists of 14 residues. The ends were cut back, 1 base at V and 4 bases at J, with 7 bases in the middle.

The chain couples TRBV5-1 to TRBJ2-2; TRBD1 aligns across 7 bases. V gave up 4 bases and J gave up 5 bases; unmatched junction bases: 8. The germline V gene encodes CDR1 SGHRS and CDR2 YFSETQ. The CDR3 sequence is 15 residues long. DNA for the CDR3: TGCGCCAGCAGCCCCGGGACAGCTAGAACCGGGGAGCTGTTTTTT. Translating it yields CASSPGTARTGELFF.

V usage is TRBV10-3 and J usage is TRBJ1-1; TRBD1 is a possible D gene (6 bases). V was cut by 0 bases and J by 5 bases, with 13 bases left in between. Germline V gives CDR1 ENHRY, CDR2 SYGVKD. This CDR3 contains 15 residues. DNA of the CDR3: TGTGCCATCAGTGAGTCTAATAGGGGGGGGACTGAAGCTTTCTTT. This encodes CAISESNRGGTEAFF.

This chain connects TRBV4-1 to TRBJ2-1; 8 nucleotides align to TRBD2. Germline values: CDR1 MGHRA, CDR2 YSYEKL. Unmatched junction bases numbered 14, after V lost 0 bases and J lost 1 base. The CDR3 totals 20 residues. The CDR3 nucleotides are TGCGCCAGCAGCCAAGATAGGCGGGAGGAGCGGGAGTTGTCCTACAATGAGCAGTTCTTC. Protein sequence: CASSQDRREERELSYNEQFF.

CDR3 in DNA: TGTGCCAGCAGCGTAGAGGCGGGAGCCTACACAGATACGCAGTATTTT. This codes for CASSVEAGAYTDTQYF. V and J are TRBV9 and TRBJ2-3; 7 bases are a match to TRBD2. The V gene end was trimmed by 0 bases and the J gene end by 2 bases; junction bases not matched to a gene: 6. This CDR3 comprises 16 residues. Germline CDR1 and CDR2: SGDLS and YYNGEE.

The J gene is TRBJ2-7, the V gene TRBV5-4, with a possible D match to TRBD2 (6 bases). V was shortened by 3 bases and J by 5 bases, with 18 bases between the two germline ends. There are 15 residues in the CDR3. CDR1 SGHNT and CDR2 YYREEE come from the germline V gene (reference sequence). Here the CDR3 reads CASSSSTSRLDEQYF. The CDR3 DNA is TGTGCCAGCAGCTCCTCGACTAGTAGGCTCGACGAGCAGTACTTC.

The table lists this clone with a count of one. The chain joins TRBV28 to TRBJ2-2, with 9 bases aligning to TRBD2. The CDR3 extends over 18 amino acids. The junction had 13 bases not matched to a gene; V was cut back by 4 bases and J by 4 bases. In germline, CDR1 is MDHEN, CDR2 SYDVKM. The CDR3, as DNA: TGTGCCAGCAGTTCCTCCCCCGGCGCTAGCGGGGCCACCGGGGAGCTGTTTTTT. Its translation: CASSSSPGASGATGELFF.

This chain links TRBV28 with TRBJ1-2, with 11 nucleotides matching TRBD1. Per germline, CDR1 MDHEN and CDR2 SYDVKM. This CDR3 region has 16 residues. V dropped 5 bases and J dropped 4; count of bases not matched to a gene: 9. The CDR3 DNA is TGTGCCAGCAGTCCTCGGACAGGGGGCGCGATCTATGGCTACACCTTC. It translates to CASSPRTGGAIYGYTF.

This clone appeared a few times. The rearrangement joins TRBV19 to TRBJ2-7; tentatively, D is TRBD1 (6 bases). CDR3 length: 13 residues. Germline values: CDR1 LNHDA, CDR2 SQIVND (reference sequence). Trimming left V 6 bases short and J 7 bases short, with 16 bases between. The CDR3 sequence: CASSAPGHPEQYF. CDR3 coding DNA: TGTGCCAGTAGCGCGCCGGGACACCCGGAGCAGTACTTC.